These 30 T cell receptor beta chains came from one sample sequenced in a study of shared clonotypes between healthy human individuals. Naive CD8 cells, CD45RO-negative and positively selected for CCR7, excluded terminally differentiated effector memory CD45RA+ cells. Some clones are missing from TCRdb's copy, which holds only in-frame ones; the method was immunoSEQ multiplex PCR. The sample records roughly 1,800,000 clones, approximately 95% being singletons. The source material was naive CD8+ T cells sorted from blood. The receptors shown here come from a man aged 18 to 30 in good health.

The CDR3 is CASSQEGQYEQYF. The CDR3 DNA is TGCGCCAGCAGCCAAGAGGGGCAGTACGAGCAGTACTTC. The chain combines TRBV4-3 with TRBJ2-7; possible D gene TRBD1, 5 bases. The CDR3 consists of 13 residues. Germline V CDR1 and CDR2: LGHNA, YSLEER. V lost 0 bases and J 4 bases, leaving 7 bases between the germline ends.

V gene TRBV9 combines with J gene TRBJ1-1; D gene ambiguous. Trimming shortened V by 0 bases and J by 0 bases, and 12 bases separated the two germline ends. The germline V gene has CDR1 SGDLS and CDR2 YYNGEE. CDR3 length equals 16 residues. CDR3 sequence reads: CASSVEDLRVNTEAFF. In DNA form, the CDR3 reads TGTGCCAGCAGCGTAGAGGATTTGAGGGTGAACACTGAAGCTTTCTTT.

This chain connects TRBV5-6 to TRBJ1-4; possible D gene TRBD1, 5 bases. Looked up from germline, CDR1 is SGHDT and CDR2 is YYEEEE. The CDR3 runs 14 residues. V shed 3 bases and J shed 1 base, with 7 bases lying between them. CDR3 nucleotide sequence: TGTGCCAGCAGCTGGGGGGTAACTAATGAAAAACTGTTTTTT. Translating it yields CASSWGVTNEKLFF.

The DNA for the CDR3 is TGTGCCAGCAGCTTGGCGGCTAGCGGGAGTCAAGAGACCCAGTACTTC. Its protein product is CASSLAASGSQETQYF. This sequence joins TRBV5-4 and TRBJ2-5; 10 bases agree with TRBD2. Germline V gives CDR1 SGHNT, CDR2 YYREEE (reference sequence). The CDR3 contains 16 residues. V dropped 0 bases and J dropped 2; count of bases not matched to a gene: 4.

The CDR3 DNA sequence: TGTGCCAGCAGCTTAGAAGGGCACGAGCAGTACTTC. It yields the protein CASSLEGHEQYF. J is TRBJ2-7 and V is TRBV11-1; D remains ambiguous. CDR3 length equals 12 residues. V was shortened by 1 base and J by 5 bases, with 6 bases between the two germline ends. Germline CDR1 reads SGHAT; CDR2 reads FQDESV (reference sequence).

The chain combines TRBV7-8 with TRBJ1-2, with TRBD1 matching 10 bases. Germline V gene data show CDR1 as SGHVS and CDR2 as FQNEAQ. With 5 bases clipped from V and 2 bases from J, the junction kept 8 bases outside the gene matches. The CDR3 length is 16 residues. CDR3 DNA sequence: TGTGCCAGCAGCCCTGGTGGGACAGGGGAGAACTATGGCTACACCTTC. Protein sequence: CASSPGGTGENYGYTF. The full variable domain, completed using reference TRBV7-8 and TRBJ1-2, is GAGVSQSPRYKVAKRGQDVALRCDPISGHVSLFWYQQALGQGPEFLTYFQNEAQLDKSGLPSDRFFAERPEGSVSTLKIQRTQQEDSAVYLCASSPGGTGENYGYTFGSGTRLTVV.

The rearrangement joins TRBV10-3 to TRBJ2-2; no clear D. The germline V gene encodes CDR1 ENHRY and CDR2 SYGVKD. Trimming removed 6 bases at V and 2 bases at J, with 7 bases between. There are 13 residues in the CDR3. CDR3 loop: CAISSDNTGELFF. For the CDR3, the DNA is TGTGCCATCAGCTCGGACAACACCGGGGAGCTGTTTTTT.

Concerning this clone: The sample contains more than one DNA sequence encoding this CDR3. The rearrangement links TRBV9 to TRBJ2-7; D not resolved. Trimming stripped 0 bases from V and 1 base from J, with 11 bases between. The germline gives CDR1 SGDLS, CDR2 YYNGEE. This CDR3 is built from 15 residues. The CDR3 DNA reads as TGTGCCAGCAGCGTAGATGACTCTTCGTCCTACGAGCAGTACTTC. It specifies CASSVDDSSSYEQYF.

The rearrangement joins TRBV21-1 to TRBJ1-2. TRBV21-1 is termed a pseudogene. This CDR3 has 11 residues. The CDR3 sequence is CASSNHGGYTF. The CDR3 DNA follows: TGTGCCAGCAGCAACCATGGTGGCTACACCTTC.

V usage is TRBV10-1 and J usage is TRBJ1-5, with 8 bases matching TRBD1. In germline, CDR1 is WNHNN, CDR2 SYGVQD (reference sequence). The J segment lost 4 bases and the V segment lost 10 bases, leaving 18 bases of the junction unmatched. The CDR3 is 17 residues long. DNA for the CDR3: TGCGCCACCTCATACAGCCAGGGACAGGCCCTTAATCAGCCCCAGCATTTT. Translating gives CATSYSQGQALNQPQHF.

Turning to this clone: Distinct nucleotide sequences in the sample also encode this CDR3. The chain is built from TRBV9 and TRBJ2-2; D uncertain. The V end lost 2 bases, the J end lost 5 bases, and 7 bases lay between the germline ends. The germline V gene has CDR1 SGDLS and CDR2 YYNGEE. The CDR3 loop spans 13 amino acids. The chain's CDR3 is CASSVLGTGELFF. CDR3 bases: TGTGCCAGCAGCGTCTTAGGGACCGGGGAGCTGTTTTTT. Full variable domain (rest looked up from reference TRBV9 and TRBJ2-2): DSGVTQTPKHLITATGQRVTLRCSPRSGDLSVYWYQQSLDQGLQFLIQYYNGEERAKGNILERFSAQQFPDLHSELNLSSLELGDSALYFCASSVLGTGELFFGEGSRLTVL.

This rearrangement joins TRBV14 to TRBJ2-7; the D gene is possibly TRBD2 (5 bases). V was trimmed by 3 bases and J by 5 bases, leaving 17 bases between them. Per germline, CDR1 SGHDN and CDR2 FVKESK. CDR3 size: 15 residues. CDR3 amino acids: CASSQTVGGWDEQYF. DNA of the CDR3: TGTGCCAGCAGCCAGACCGTAGGCGGGTGGGACGAGCAGTACTTC.

This clone was seen just once. The V call is TRBV7-9, the J call TRBJ2-7, with D uncertain. The CDR3 is 15 amino acids. V gave up 5 bases and J gave up 2 bases, with 16 bases separating them. Germline assignment: CDR1 SEHNR and CDR2 FQNEAQ (reference sequence). DNA of the CDR3: TGTGCCAGCAGCCCCAGCGAAGGCCCGGCCTACGAGCAGTACTTC. Amino acids: CASSPSEGPAYEQYF.

CDR3 sequence: CASSLPREFPTGELFF. The CDR3 DNA is TGTGCCAGCAGCTTACCGCGGGAGTTTCCCACCGGGGAGCTGTTTTTT. The chain employs TRBV7-9 and TRBJ2-2; 7 bases agree with TRBD2. The CDR3 contains 16 residues. The junction had 7 bases not matched to a gene; V was cut back by 2 bases and J by 4 bases. From germline, CDR1 is SEHNR and CDR2 FQNEAQ (reference sequence).

The chain joins TRBV19 to TRBJ1-1; 8 bases fit TRBD1. Trimming cost V 2 bases and J 8 bases; bases outside gene matches: 4. Germline V gene lookup returns CDR1 LNHDA and CDR2 SQIVND (reference sequence). CDR3 length equals 13 residues. This chain's CDR3 is CASSIRRDREAFF. The CDR3 DNA reads as TGTGCCAGTAGTATACGTCGGGACAGGGAAGCTTTCTTT. The full variable domain, its missing parts supplied by reference TRBV19 and TRBJ1-1, is DGGITQSPKYLFRKEGQNVTLSCEQNLNHDAMYWYRQDPGQGLRLIYYSQIVNDFQKGDIAEGYSVSREKKESFPLTVTSAQKNPTAFYLCASSIRRDREAFFGQGTRLTVV.

The V gene is TRBV30, the J gene TRBJ1-1; no clear D gene. This CDR3 comprises 13 residues. Trimming took 1 base from V and 1 from J, leaving 7 bases between them. CDR1 is GTSNPN, CDR2 SVGIG, per germline (reference sequence). The CDR3 nucleotides read TGTGCCTGGAGTGGGCGGGGGAACACTGAAGCTTTCTTT. This translates into CAWSGRGNTEAFF.

J is TRBJ2-2 and V is TRBV28, with D possibly TRBD2 on 7 matching bases. Per the germline V gene, CDR1 is MDHEN and CDR2 is SYDVKM. The CDR3 extends over 15 amino acids. The V end was cut by 3 bases, the J end by 6 bases, with 14 bases between. CDR3: CASSLRGPRAGELFF. CDR3 sequence (DNA): TGTGCCAGCAGTTTGCGGGGGCCCCGCGCCGGGGAGCTGTTTTTT.

The rearrangement links TRBV9 to TRBJ1-1; D ambiguous. The V end was cut by 0 bases, the J end by 2 bases, with 5 bases between. CDR1 is SGDLS, CDR2 YYNGEE, per germline. The CDR3 spans 13 residues. The CDR3 DNA follows: TGTGCCAGCAGCGTAGACATCAACACTGAAGCTTTCTTT. It encodes CASSVDINTEAFF.

The J gene is TRBJ2-1, the V gene TRBV29-1, with 14 bases matching TRBD2. This CDR3 region has 16 residues. V trimming: 4 bases; J trimming: 9 bases; junction bases outside the gene matches: 11. The germline gives CDR1 SQVTM, CDR2 ANQGSEA. This CDR3 reads CSVGGGLAGEPGEQFF. The CDR3 DNA is TGCAGCGTTGGGGGGGGACTAGCGGGAGAGCCAGGTGAGCAGTTCTTC.

The chain is built from TRBV5-6 and TRBJ1-3; D unclear. The V gene's germline CDR1 is SGHDT and CDR2 YYEEEE. Trimming removed 0 bases from V and 0 bases from J, with 13 bases in between. The CDR3 extends over 17 amino acids. CDR3 loop: CASSLAQGPFSGNTIYF. CDR3 DNA sequence: TGTGCCAGCAGCTTGGCTCAAGGGCCATTCTCTGGAAACACCATATATTTT. Together with reference TRBV5-6 and TRBJ1-3, the CDR3 gives the full variable domain: DAGVTQSPTHLIKTRGQQVTLRCSPKSGHDTVSWYQQALGQGPQFIFQYYEEEERQRGNFPDRFSGHQFPNYSSELNVNALLLGDSALYLCASSLAQGPFSGNTIYFGEGSWLTVV.

V is TRBV7-6 and J is TRBJ1-5; unclear D gene. CDR3 size: 14 residues. Trimming left V 5 bases short and J 2 bases short, with 10 bases between. Germline V gene sequence: CDR1 SGHVS, CDR2 FNYEAQ. As DNA, the CDR3 is TGTGCCAGCAGCCCAAACCCTGGCAATCAGCCCCAGCATTTT. This translates into CASSPNPGNQPQHF.

V is TRBV15 and J is TRBJ2-7; D is undetermined. V lost 2 bases and J 4 bases, leaving 9 bases between the germline ends. The CDR3 is made up of 13 amino acids. Per the germline V gene, CDR1 is LNHNV and CDR2 is YYDKDF (reference sequence). CDR3 amino acids: CATSRPPSYEQYF. The CDR3 bases are TGTGCCACCAGCAGACCCCCGAGTTACGAGCAGTACTTC.

The chain links TRBV6-6 to TRBJ2-2, with unresolved D. CDR3 length: 14 amino acids. Germline loops: CDR1 MNHNY, CDR2 SVGAGI (reference sequence). V was cut by 0 bases and J by 7 bases, with 9 bases left in between. Written as DNA, the CDR3 is TGTGCCAGCAGTTACTCCTCCTATGGCGGGGAGCTGTTTTTT. Translating it yields CASSYSSYGGELFF.

In this sample, this clone turned up once. This chain uses TRBV4-1 with TRBJ2-7, with D possibly being TRBD2 (7 bases). This CDR3 is built from 16 residues. Per germline, CDR1 MGHRA and CDR2 YSYEKL. Trimming removed 0 bases at V and 0 bases at J, with 12 bases between. The CDR3 sequence: CASSQEGAGHSYEQYF. The CDR3 DNA follows: TGCGCCAGCAGCCAAGAAGGAGCGGGACACTCCTACGAGCAGTACTTC.

The chain couples TRBV4-1 to TRBJ2-1; TRBD2 agrees at 11 bases. Losses at the gene ends were 6 bases for V and 0 bases for J; bases not matched to a gene: 7. The CDR3 is 17 amino acids. Per the germline V gene, CDR1 is MGHRA and CDR2 is YSYEKL. CDR3 amino acids: CASSLIAGGTSYNEQFF. The CDR3 DNA sequence: TGCGCCAGCAGTCTCATAGCGGGAGGGACCTCCTACAATGAGCAGTTCTTC.

The V call is TRBV18, the J call TRBJ2-7, with 8 bases matching TRBD1. CDR1 is KGHSH, CDR2 LQKENI, per germline. Trimming cost V 4 bases and J 3 bases; bases outside gene matches: 17. The CDR3 runs 18 residues. The DNA of the CDR3 is TGTGCCAGCTCACTGACCCTTACAGGGGGTCAGGGCTTCTACGAGCAGTACTTC. It is translated as CASSLTLTGGQGFYEQYF.

This rearrangement joins TRBV27 to TRBJ2-1; D is ambiguous. The CDR3 loop spans 16 amino acids. Germline loops: CDR1 MNHEY, CDR2 SMNVEV (reference sequence). Deletions cut 5 bases from V and 0 bases from J, with 14 bases between. The CDR3 bases are TGTGCCAGCAGTCTACAACCCATTAACTCCTACAATGAGCAGTTCTTC. The encoded protein is CASSLQPINSYNEQFF.

This chain links TRBV4-3 with TRBJ1-2; TRBD1 agrees at 7 bases. The CDR3 contains 17 residues. J lost 7 bases, V lost 0 bases, and 14 bases had no gene match. Germline V gene data show CDR1 as LGHNA and CDR2 as YSLEER. CDR3 sequence: CASSQDDPSSDRLGYTF. In DNA, the CDR3 is TGCGCCAGCAGCCAAGATGACCCCTCCTCGGACAGGCTTGGCTACACCTTC.

The rearrangement uses TRBV9 and TRBJ2-1, with a weak D call TRBD1 (5 bases). The CDR3 sequence is 14 residues long. Per germline, CDR1 SGDLS and CDR2 YYNGEE. V was trimmed by 3 bases and J by 8 bases, leaving 15 bases between them. This CDR3 is CASSGAGLGDEQFF. CDR3 bases: TGTGCCAGCAGCGGGGCAGGGCTGGGTGATGAGCAGTTCTTC.

V usage is TRBV16 and J usage is TRBJ1-5, with D unclear. The V end lost 4 bases, the J end lost 7 bases, and 8 bases lay between the germline ends. This CDR3 has 12 amino acids. In germline, CDR1 is KGHSY, CDR2 FQNENV. CDR3 DNA: TGTGCCAGCAGCCCTCAAGCCCAGCCCCAGCATTTT. Translated, it gives CASSPQAQPQHF. Together with reference TRBV16 and TRBJ1-5, the CDR3 gives the full variable domain: GEEVAQTPKHLVRGEGQKAKLYCAPIKGHSYVFWYQQVLKNEFKFLISFQNENVFDETGMPKERFSAKCLPNSPCSLEIQATKLEDSAVYFCASSPQAQPQHFGDGTRLSIL.